The 9 T cell receptor beta chains listed next were all sequenced from one sample in a study of OX40 agonist ivuxolimab in advanced cancers. The data were produced by immunoSEQ multiplex PCR, yet TCRdb's version contains in-frame clones alone and is incomplete. This table holds just under 65,000 clones, 84% found once. This specimen was CD4+ or CD8+ T cells sorted from blood, taken in a trial of the OX40 agonist ivuxolimab. Receptors were obtained from an adult with an advanced solid tumor such as melanoma, head and neck, liver or kidney cancer.

For the CDR3, the DNA is TGTGCCAGCAGCCGGGACCCCTCCGATACGCAGTATTTT. It codes for CASSRDPSDTQYF. This chain joins TRBV7-9 and TRBJ2-3; either TRBD1 or TRBD2 may supply D (5 bases each). The V end lost 5 bases, the J end lost 6 bases, and 12 bases lay between the germline ends. The CDR3 contains 13 residues. Germline CDR1 SEHNR, CDR2 FQNEAQ (reference sequence).

The chain carries TRBV11-1 and TRBJ2-2; 7 bases align to TRBD2. The ends lost 5 bases at V and 6 bases at J; junction bases unmatched: 6. CDR3 length: 14 amino acids. Germline loops: CDR1 SGHAT, CDR2 FQDESV (reference sequence). CDR3 DNA: TGTGCCAGCAGCCCTAGCGGTAACGCCGGGGAGCTGTTTTTT. Encoded protein: CASSPSGNAGELFF.

This rearrangement joins TRBV4-3 to TRBJ1-1; 9 bases align to TRBD1. After removal of 5 bases from V and 11 bases from J, the junction contained 12 bases not matched to a gene. The germline CDR1 and CDR2 sequences are LGHNA and YSLEER. This CDR3 contains 14 residues. CDR3 in amino acids: CASSGDRDRSAAFF. In DNA, the CDR3 is TGCGCCAGCAGCGGGGACAGGGATCGGTCTGCTGCTTTCTTT.

Details on this clone: Other DNA sequences of this sample code for an identical CDR3. This chain uses TRBV29-1 with TRBJ1-1; D might be TRBD1 (5 bases). CDR3 length equals 15 residues. Trimming took off 5 bases at V and 0 bases at J, with 16 bases between the two ends. From germline, CDR1 is SQVTM and CDR2 ANQGSEA. The CDR3 sequence: CSVSAGWGMNTEAFF. CDR3 coding DNA: TGCAGCGTTTCCGCGGGGTGGGGGATGAACACTGAAGCTTTCTTT.

The chain couples TRBV2 to TRBJ1-6; D call uncertain. The CDR3 covers 12 residues. Germline values: CDR1 SNHLY, CDR2 FYNNEI. The germline V and J ends were trimmed by 1 base and 9 bases, with 4 bases remaining between them. The CDR3: CASSEVGSPLHF. CDR3 sequence (DNA): TGTGCCAGCAGTGAAGTTGGTTCACCCCTCCACTTT.

The gene calls are TRBV27 and TRBJ2-1; D is unclear. V was trimmed by 2 bases and J by 0 bases, leaving 23 bases between them. This CDR3 region has 20 residues. The V gene's germline CDR1 is MNHEY and CDR2 SMNVEV (reference sequence). CDR3 in amino acids: CASSLKASRSVFSSYNEQFF. CDR3 DNA sequence: TGTGCCAGCAGTTTAAAGGCTTCTCGTTCTGTTTTTAGCTCCTACAATGAGCAGTTCTTC.

V usage is TRBV27 and J usage is TRBJ1-6; unclear D gene. Between the trimmed V and J ends, which lost 4 bases and 7 bases, there was a span of 14 bases. This CDR3 is built from 15 residues. Germline CDR1 is MNHEY and CDR2 is SMNVEV (reference sequence). DNA for the CDR3: TGTGCCAGCAGTTACAAGAAATATTCCAATTCACCCCTCCACTTT. This gives the protein CASSYKKYSNSPLHF.

The chain joins TRBV27 to TRBJ1-4, with a tentative D call TRBD1 (6 bases). CDR1 and CDR2 from the germline V gene are MNHEY and SMNVEV (reference sequence). With 5 bases removed from V and 6 bases from J, the gap between germline ends came to 13 bases. The CDR3 is 14 residues long. The CDR3 DNA reads as TGTGCCAGCAGTCCACAGGGTTGGGATGAAAAACTGTTTTTT. Protein: CASSPQGWDEKLFF. The full variable domain, rest sourced from reference TRBV27 and TRBJ1-4, is EAQVTQNPRYLITVTGKKLTVTCSQNMNHEYMSWYRQDPGLGLRQIYYSMNVEVTDKGDVPEGYKVSRKEKRNFPLILESPSPNQTSLYFCASSPQGWDEKLFFGSGTQLSVL.

The rearrangement uses TRBV5-5 and TRBJ2-1; tentative D call: TRBD1 (6 bases). CDR1 and CDR2 (germline): SGHKS, YYEKEE (reference sequence). Trimming stripped 4 bases from V and 7 bases from J, with 18 bases between. The CDR3 extends over 15 amino acids. CDR3 protein: CASSPQPQGSNEQFF. CDR3 DNA: TGTGCCAGCAGCCCTCAACCCCAGGGGTCGAATGAGCAGTTCTTC. The full variable domain, its missing parts supplied by reference TRBV5-5 and TRBJ2-1, is DAGVTQSPTHLIKTRGQQVTLRCSPISGHKSVSWYQQVLGQGPQFIFQYYEKEERGRGNFPDRFSARQFPNYSSELNVNALLLGDSALYLCASSPQPQGSNEQFFGPGTRLTVL.